Listed below are T cell receptor beta chains from one sample, sequenced in a study of cytomegalovirus exposure and HLA in healthy donors. Data came from immunoSEQ multiplex PCR; TCRdb stores just in-frame clones and leaves some out. This sample lists around 140,000 clones; its ten largest clones have approximately 1.7%. The sequencing input was PBMCs. The source is a woman aged 40 to 50 in good health and CMV-seropositive. The CDR3 runs from the conserved cysteine through the conserved F or W. D genes are given only for firm matches.

d_call	v_call	cdr3_length	j_call	cdr3_aa	cdr3_nt
.	TRBV30	18	TRBJ2-6	CAWSVSEGWFAGANVLTF	TGTGCCTGGAGTGTTTCGGAGGGTTGGTTTGCTGGGGCCAACGTCCTGACTTTC
.	TRBV5-1	14	TRBJ2-2	CASSLDPVPGELFF	TGCGCCAGCAGCTTGGATCCGGTACCCGGGGAGCTGTTTTTT
.	TRBV7-6	15	TRBJ1-5	CASSFSGDSNQPQHF	TGTGCCAGCAGCTTTTCCGGGGATAGCAATCAGCCCCAGCATTTT
.	TRBV5-6	14	TRBJ2-1	CASSLDFEGSEQFF	TGTGCCAGCAGCTTGGATTTCGAGGGATCTGAGCAGTTCTTC
TRBD1	TRBV12-5	17	TRBJ1-3	CASGLVGQGEVGNTIYF	TGTGCTAGTGGTTTGGTGGGACAGGGTGAAGTTGGAAACACCATATATTTT
TRBD1	TRBV19	14	TRBJ1-1	CASTPQGVYTEAFF	TGTGCCAGTACCCCCCAGGGGGTCTACACTGAAGCTTTCTTT
.	TRBV5-1	14	TRBJ1-1	CASSQLRGNTEAFF	TGCGCCAGCAGCCAGCTCAGGGGGAACACTGAAGCTTTCTTT
.	TRBV11-2	14	TRBJ2-7	CASSLDRSTYEQYF	TGTGCCAGCAGCTTAGACAGATCCACCTACGAGCAGTACTTC
TRBD1	TRBV28	13	TRBJ1-2	CASSSGGSKGYTF	TGTGCCAGCAGTTCAGGGGGTTCTAAAGGCTACACCTTC
TRBD2	TRBV9	16	TRBJ2-5	CASSVGTSGLQETQYF	TGTGCCAGCAGCGTCGGGACTAGCGGCCTCCAAGAGACCCAGTACTTC
TRBD1	TRBV5-4	18	TRBJ1-5	CASSLPQGDRESNQPQHF	TGTGCCAGCAGCCTACCACAAGGGGACAGGGAAAGCAATCAGCCCCAGCATTTT
.	TRBV10-3	17	TRBJ2-3	CAISEWNGAGTTDTQYF	TGTGCCATCAGTGAGTGGAATGGGGCGGGGACCACAGATACGCAGTATTTT
.	TRBV7-2	17	TRBJ2-1	CASSLGSGWVTGNEQFF	TGTGCCAGCAGCTTAGGTTCGGGTTGGGTAACGGGGAATGAGCAGTTCTTC
.	TRBV7-2	14	TRBJ1-2	CASSPTGGQYGYTF	TGTGCCAGCAGCCCGACGGGAGGACAATATGGCTACACCTTC
TRBD1	TRBV7-2	14	TRBJ2-5	CASSLDRVGETQYF	TGTGCCAGCAGCTTGGACAGGGTGGGAGAGACCCAGTACTTC
.	TRBV19	17	TRBJ2-7	CASSHPRGGQGSYEQYF	TGTGCCAGTAGTCACCCGCGGGGAGGTCAGGGTAGCTACGAGCAGTACTTC
TRBD1	TRBV6-5	14	TRBJ1-1	CASRGTGTNTEAFF	TGTGCCAGCAGGGGGACAGGGACGAACACTGAAGCTTTCTTT
TRBD2	TRBV28	17	TRBJ2-7	CASSSWGLAGGPGEQYF	TGTGCCAGCAGTTCCTGGGGACTAGCGGGAGGGCCCGGCGAGCAGTACTTC
TRBD1	TRBV4-3	18	TRBJ2-7	CASSQEITMRDRGYEQYF	TGCGCCAGCAGCCAAGAAATAACGATGCGGGACAGGGGTTACGAGCAGTACTTC
TRBD1	TRBV6-1	15	TRBJ1-1	CASRDRGRRETEAFF	TGTGCCAGCAGGGACAGGGGTCGGCGGGAGACTGAAGCTTTCTTT
.	TRBV28	13	TRBJ1-2	CASSPRSPYGYTF	TGTGCCAGCAGCCCCCGGTCTCCCTATGGCTACACCTTC
.	TRBV7-8	14	TRBJ2-7	CASSFRDTAYEQYF	TGTGCCAGCAGCTTCCGGGACACGGCCTACGAGCAGTACTTC
.	TRBV2	15	TRBJ1-5	CASRTQGGGSQPQHF	TGTGCCAGCAGGACCCAAGGGGGAGGGAGTCAGCCCCAGCATTTT
.	TRBV29-1	11	TRBJ1-1	CSSTRGTEAFF	TGCAGCTCGACCCGGGGCACTGAAGCTTTCTTT
.	TRBV19	18	TRBJ1-5	CASSIKSAGIGSRGPQHF	TGTGCCAGTAGTATTAAATCAGCGGGAATTGGGTCCCGAGGGCCCCAGCATTTT
.	TRBV2	16	TRBJ2-1	CASSEGLLARAGEQFF	TGTGCCAGCAGTGAAGGGTTGTTAGCGAGGGCGGGGGAGCAGTTCTTC
TRBD1	TRBV28	16	TRBJ1-2	CASSSPAGQGRYGYTF	TGTGCCAGCAGCTCCCCGGCTGGACAGGGACGCTATGGCTACACCTTC
TRBD2	TRBV11-2	15	TRBJ2-1	CASSPRLAGDGEQFF	TGTGCCAGCAGCCCGAGACTAGCGGGAGACGGTGAGCAGTTCTTC
TRBD2	TRBV6-1	14	TRBJ2-1	CASRPSGTYNEQFF	TGTGCCAGCAGACCTAGCGGGACTTACAATGAGCAGTTCTTC
TRBD1	TRBV11-3	13	TRBJ2-5	CASSRGQQETQYF	TGTGCCAGCAGCCGGGGACAGCAAGAGACCCAGTACTTC
.	TRBV28	13	TRBJ1-2	CAAGGAANYGYTF	TGTGCGGCGGGGGGGGCGGCCAACTATGGCTACACCTTC
TRBD1	TRBV7-8	15	TRBJ1-5	CASTFSRDRNQPQHF	TGTGCCAGCACCTTCTCCCGGGACAGAAATCAGCCCCAGCATTTT
.	TRBV14	15	TRBJ2-4	CASSQVGWRGNIQYF	TGTGCCAGCAGCCAAGTTGGCTGGAGGGGAAACATTCAGTACTTC